The 8 T cell receptor beta chains below were found in one sample sequenced in a study of blood T cell repertoires in COVID-19. Here immunoSEQ multiplex PCR was the method, and the copy in TCRdb shows in-frame clones only, minus some. Of roughly 250,000 clones listed, 75% to 90% are singletons. The specimen sequenced was peripheral blood. The source of these receptors is a woman in her fifties or sixties with active or convalescent COVID-19.

This clone was counted a single time. The rearrangement joins TRBV5-1 to TRBJ2-6, with a weak D call TRBD2 (6 bases). CDR1 SGHRS and CDR2 YFSETQ come from the germline V gene. Trimming took 4 bases from V and 2 from J, leaving 13 bases between them. The CDR3 is 16 amino acids. The CDR3 region has the DNA TGCGCCAGCAGCCGTGGAGGGCGGGCTGGGGCCAACGTCCTGACTTTC. Its protein product is CASSRGGRAGANVLTF. The full variable domain, rest sourced from reference TRBV5-1 and TRBJ2-6, is KAGVTQTPRYLIKTRGQQVTLSCSPISGHRSVSWYQQTPGQGLQFLFEYFSETQRNKGNFPGRFSGRQFSNSRSEMNVSTLELGDSALYLCASSRGGRAGANVLTFGAGSRLTVL.

This chain uses TRBV6-6 with TRBJ2-1, with no clear D. This CDR3 comprises 10 residues. CDR1 is MNHNY, CDR2 SVGAGI, per germline (reference sequence). V dropped 6 bases and J dropped 12 bases, with 9 bases sitting between them. CDR3 in amino acids: CASRGSSQFF. DNA of the CDR3: TGTGCCAGCAGGGGCAGTTCGCAGTTCTTC.

The V and J genes are TRBV4-3 and TRBJ2-7; 8 positions agree with TRBD1. Germline CDR1 LGHNA, CDR2 YSLEER. J gave up 6 bases and V 5 bases, and 12 bases lay outside the gene matches. The CDR3 has 15 amino acids. The CDR3 bases are TGCGCCAGCAGCTCAGGACAGGGTGGCATCGGCGAGCAGTACTTC. Its translation is CASSSGQGGIGEQYF.

The chain carries TRBV19 and TRBJ2-5, with 13 bases matching TRBD2. This CDR3 contains 17 residues. The ends lost 4 bases at V and 7 bases at J; junction bases unmatched: 12. Germline V gene lookup returns CDR1 LNHDA and CDR2 SQIVND (reference sequence). The CDR3 region is CASSTPFTSGGAGTQYF. In DNA form, the CDR3 reads TGTGCCAGTAGTACTCCCTTCACTAGCGGGGGGGCGGGGACCCAGTACTTC.

V is TRBV27 and J is TRBJ1-1, with D hard to call. The germline CDR1 and CDR2 sequences are MNHEY and SMNVEV (reference sequence). The CDR3 runs to 14 residues. V gave up 4 bases and J gave up 1 base, with 10 bases separating them. The CDR3 nucleotides read TGTGCCAGCAGTTACACCGTCGCGAACACTGAAGCTTTCTTT. This gives the protein CASSYTVANTEAFF.

The chain combines TRBV18 with TRBJ2-7; possibly TRBD2 for D (5 bases). Germline V lookup: CDR1 KGHSH, CDR2 LQKENI. The germline V and J ends were trimmed by 5 bases and 0 bases, with 11 bases remaining between them. This CDR3 has 14 residues. The CDR3 DNA follows: TGTGCCAGCTCAGAGCAGCGGTACTCCTACGAGCAGTACTTC. The encoded protein is CASSEQRYSYEQYF.

This chain uses TRBV5-1 with TRBJ1-1, with TRBD1 identical over 8 bases. Losses at the gene ends were 5 bases for V and 1 base for J; bases not matched to a gene: 7. The CDR3 loop spans 15 amino acids. Germline V gene sequence: CDR1 SGHRS, CDR2 YFSETQ. In nucleotides, the CDR3 is TGCGCCAGCAGACCTACAGGGACAGGGAACACTGAAGCTTTCTTT. Its translation: CASRPTGTGNTEAFF.

The gene calls are TRBV4-1 and TRBJ1-2; 9 nucleotides agree with TRBD1. The CDR3 runs to 15 residues. V shed 7 bases, J shed 8 bases, and the junction held 14 bases outside the gene matches. Per the germline V gene, CDR1 is MGHRA and CDR2 is YSYEKL. The CDR3 loop reads CASTGTGTPLGGYTF. The CDR3 DNA sequence: TGCGCCAGCACCGGGACAGGGACCCCCCTCGGCGGCTACACCTTC.